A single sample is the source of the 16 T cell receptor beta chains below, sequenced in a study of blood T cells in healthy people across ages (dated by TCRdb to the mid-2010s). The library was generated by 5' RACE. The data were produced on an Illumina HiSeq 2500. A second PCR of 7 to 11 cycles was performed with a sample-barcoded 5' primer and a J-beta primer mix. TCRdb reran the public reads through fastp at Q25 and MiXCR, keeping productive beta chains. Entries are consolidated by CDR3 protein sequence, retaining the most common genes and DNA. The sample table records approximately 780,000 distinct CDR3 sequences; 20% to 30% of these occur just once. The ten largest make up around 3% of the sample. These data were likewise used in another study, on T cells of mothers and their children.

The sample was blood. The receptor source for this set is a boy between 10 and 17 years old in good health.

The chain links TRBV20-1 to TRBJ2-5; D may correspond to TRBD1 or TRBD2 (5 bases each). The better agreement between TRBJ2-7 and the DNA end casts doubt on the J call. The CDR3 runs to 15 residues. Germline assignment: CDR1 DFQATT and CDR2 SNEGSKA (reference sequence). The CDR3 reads CSAPPSGTDPSEQYF. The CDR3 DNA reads TGCAGTGCGCCTCCCTCCGGGACGGACCCCTCCGAGCAGTACTTC.

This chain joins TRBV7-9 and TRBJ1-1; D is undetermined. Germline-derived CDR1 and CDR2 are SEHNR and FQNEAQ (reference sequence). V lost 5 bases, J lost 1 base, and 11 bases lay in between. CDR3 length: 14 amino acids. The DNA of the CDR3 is TGTGCCAGCAGCCCCGGCACCTGGAACACTGAAGCTTTCTTT. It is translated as CASSPGTWNTEAFF.

The CDR3 is CASSSLTTPGDTQYF. Here the CDR3 DNA reads TGTGCCAGCAGTTCCCTGACTACTCCGGGGGATACGCAGTATTTT. The chain recombines TRBV6-5 with TRBJ2-3, with D perhaps matching TRBD2 (5 bases). Germline CDR1 reads MNHEY; CDR2 reads SVGAGI. V lost 4 bases to trimming and J lost 6 bases, with 17 bases between them. This CDR3 is built from 15 residues.

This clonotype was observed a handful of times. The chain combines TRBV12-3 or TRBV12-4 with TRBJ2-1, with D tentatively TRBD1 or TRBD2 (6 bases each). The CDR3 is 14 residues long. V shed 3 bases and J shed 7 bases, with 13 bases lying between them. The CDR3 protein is CASSFDEGGNEQFF. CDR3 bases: TGTGCCAGCAGTTTTGACGAGGGGGGAAATGAGCAGTTCTTC.

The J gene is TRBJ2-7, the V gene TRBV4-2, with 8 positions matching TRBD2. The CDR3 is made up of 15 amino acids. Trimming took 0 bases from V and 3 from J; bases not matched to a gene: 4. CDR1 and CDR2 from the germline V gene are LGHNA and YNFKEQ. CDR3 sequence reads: CASSQELGLVYEQYF. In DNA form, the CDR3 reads TGTGCCAGCAGCCAAGAGTTGGGACTAGTCTACGAGCAGTACTTC.

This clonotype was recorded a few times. CDR3 amino acids: CASSRPRGGGRYNEQFF. The CDR3 nucleotides read TGTGCCAGCAGCCGCCCGCGGGGAGGGGGTCGGTACAATGAGCAGTTCTTC. The chain links TRBV28 to TRBJ2-1; a possible D gene is TRBD2 (7 bases). Trimming pared 6 bases from V and 4 bases from J, leaving 22 bases between. Looked up from germline, CDR1 is MDHEN and CDR2 is SYDVKM. This CDR3 has 17 residues.

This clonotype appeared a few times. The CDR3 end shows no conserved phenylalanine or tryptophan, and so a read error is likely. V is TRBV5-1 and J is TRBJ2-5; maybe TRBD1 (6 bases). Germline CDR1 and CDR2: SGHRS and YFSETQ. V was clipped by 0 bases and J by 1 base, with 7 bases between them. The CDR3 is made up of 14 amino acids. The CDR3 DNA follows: TGCGCCAGCAGCTTGGCGGACAGCCAAGAGACCCAGTACCTC. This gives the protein CASSLADSQETQYL.

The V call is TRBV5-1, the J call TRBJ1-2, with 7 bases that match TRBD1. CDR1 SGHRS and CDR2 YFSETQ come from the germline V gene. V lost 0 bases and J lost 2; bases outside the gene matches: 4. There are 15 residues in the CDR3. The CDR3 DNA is TGCGCCAGCAGCTTGGGACAGGGTCCGAACTATGGCTACACCTTC. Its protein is CASSLGQGPNYGYTF.

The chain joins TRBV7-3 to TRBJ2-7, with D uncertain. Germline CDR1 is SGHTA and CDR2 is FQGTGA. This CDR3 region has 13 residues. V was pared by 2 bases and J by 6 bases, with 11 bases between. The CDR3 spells CASSLGPTVEQYF. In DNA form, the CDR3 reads TGTGCCAGCAGCTTAGGTCCCACGGTCGAGCAGTACTTC.

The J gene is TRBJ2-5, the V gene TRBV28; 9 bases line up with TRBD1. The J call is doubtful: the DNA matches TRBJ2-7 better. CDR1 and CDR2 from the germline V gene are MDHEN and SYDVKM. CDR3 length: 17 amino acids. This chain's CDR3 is CASSGYGTGPSSYEQYF. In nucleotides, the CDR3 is TGTGCCAGCAGTGGGTATGGGACAGGGCCGAGCTCCTACGAGCAGTACTTC.

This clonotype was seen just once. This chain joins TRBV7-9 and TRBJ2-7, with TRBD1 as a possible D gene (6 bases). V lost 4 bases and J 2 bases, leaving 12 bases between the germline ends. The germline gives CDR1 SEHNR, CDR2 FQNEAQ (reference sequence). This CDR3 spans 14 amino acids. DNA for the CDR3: TGTGCCAGCAGCTCTTCAGGGGTCACCTACGAGCAGTACTTC. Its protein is CASSSSGVTYEQYF.

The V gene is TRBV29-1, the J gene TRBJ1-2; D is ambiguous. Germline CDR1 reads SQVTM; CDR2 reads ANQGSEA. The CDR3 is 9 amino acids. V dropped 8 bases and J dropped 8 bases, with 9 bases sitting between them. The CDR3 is CSSTPGYTF. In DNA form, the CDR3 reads TGCAGCTCAACGCCAGGCTACACCTTC.

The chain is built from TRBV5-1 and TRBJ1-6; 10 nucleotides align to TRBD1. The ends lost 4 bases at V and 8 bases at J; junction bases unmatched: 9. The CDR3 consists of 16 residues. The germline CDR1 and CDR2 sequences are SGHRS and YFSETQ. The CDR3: CASSLYSGTGDSPLHF. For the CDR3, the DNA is TGCGCCAGCAGCCTCTATTCCGGGACAGGGGATTCACCCCTCCACTTT. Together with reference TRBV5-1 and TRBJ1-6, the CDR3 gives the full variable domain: KAGVTQTPRYLIKTRGQQVTLSCSPISGHRSVSWYQQTPGQGLQFLFEYFSETQRNKGNFPGRFSGRQFSNSRSEMNVSTLELGDSALYLCASSLYSGTGDSPLHFGNGTRLTVT.

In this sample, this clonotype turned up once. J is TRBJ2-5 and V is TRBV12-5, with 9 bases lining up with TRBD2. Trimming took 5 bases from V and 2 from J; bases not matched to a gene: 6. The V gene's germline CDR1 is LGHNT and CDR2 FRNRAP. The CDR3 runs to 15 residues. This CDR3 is CASGVAGEWQETQYF. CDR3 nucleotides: TGTGCTAGTGGTGTAGCGGGAGAGTGGCAAGAGACCCAGTACTTC.

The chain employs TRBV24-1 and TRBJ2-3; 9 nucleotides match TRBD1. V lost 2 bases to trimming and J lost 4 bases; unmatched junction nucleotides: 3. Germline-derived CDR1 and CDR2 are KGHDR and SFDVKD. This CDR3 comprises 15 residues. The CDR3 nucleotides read TGTGCCACCAGTGATTCGGACAGGGGCCCAGATACGCAGTATTTT. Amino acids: CATSDSDRGPDTQYF.

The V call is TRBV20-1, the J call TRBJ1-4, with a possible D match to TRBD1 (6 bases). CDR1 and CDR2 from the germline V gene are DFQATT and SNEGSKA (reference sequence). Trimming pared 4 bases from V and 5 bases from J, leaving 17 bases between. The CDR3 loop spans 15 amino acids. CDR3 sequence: CSANSRDTLNEKLFF. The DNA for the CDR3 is TGCAGTGCTAACAGCCGGGACACATTAAATGAAAAACTGTTTTTT.